This T cell receptor beta chain came from a study of T cell responses to AZD1222 COVID-19 vaccine. Per the germline V gene, CDR1 is MDHEN and CDR2 is SYDVKM. CDR3 length: 15 amino acids. V was clipped by 7 bases and J by 6 bases; unmatched bases: 15. Assay used: immunoSEQ multiplex PCR; TCRdb lists only in-frame clones, some missing. This sample has some 97,000 clones, with 88% found just once. The source is an adult in good health. Sequenced here: peripheral blood, sampled on day 0 of AZD1222 vaccination. V and J are TRBV28 and TRBJ2-7, with TRBD1 matching over 7 bases. For the CDR3, the DNA is TGTGCCAGCATCCCCGGCGCGCAGGGGGTAGGCGAGCAGTACTTC. It codes for CASIPGAQGVGEQYF.